This is a list of T cell receptor beta chains from one sample in a study of CD8 T cells in Susac syndrome. TCRdb passed the immunoSEQ multiplex PCR reads through MiXCR, listing each CDR3 protein once. The sample contains about 120,000 distinct CDR3 sequences, just under 95% of which appear only once. What was sequenced was CD8+ T cells from PBMCs. Receptors originate from a human donor in good health. CDR3s include the opening cysteine and the closing phenylalanine or tryptophan. D genes are given only for firm matches. Expanded clones get a size class; other rows say once, few or many, or leave the size out.

J,D,V,size,DNA,CDR3
TRBJ2-2,-,TRBV28,-,TGTGCCAGCAGTCGGGGGTCTGGGGAGCTGTTTTTT,CASSRGSGELFF
TRBJ2-7,-,TRBV9,-,TGTGCCAGCAGCGTAGCGCCGGTTTACGAGCAGTACTTC,CASSVAPVYEQYF
TRBJ1-1,-,TRBV2,-,TGTGCCAGCAGTGCGGCAGCCTTAATGAACACTGAAGCTTTCTTT,CASSAAALMNTEAFF
TRBJ1-1,-,TRBV7-9,-,TGTGCCAGCAGACTCTTACAGAACACTGAAGCTTTCTTT,CASRLLQNTEAFF
TRBJ1-2,-,TRBV20-1,-,TGCAGTGCTCGAACATTCGACAGTTTAAACTATGGCTACACCTTC,CSARTFDSLNYGYTF
TRBJ2-5,-,TRBV19,-,TGTGCCAGAGGGGTGGCAGGGACGGCCCAGTACTTC,CARGVAGTAQYF
TRBJ1-1,-,TRBV5-5,-,TGTGCCAGCAGCTTGGAGGAGATTATAACGGAAGCTTTCTTT,CASSLEEIITEAFF
TRBJ2-1,TRBD1,TRBV5-1,-,TGCGCCAGCAGCTTCTCCGGGACAGGGCACAATGAGCAGTTCTTC,CASSFSGTGHNEQFF
TRBJ1-6,-,TRBV19,-,TGTGCCAGTAGCTCGACCAGGGGCGGCGGTTCACCCCTCCACTTT,CASSSTRGGGSPLHF
TRBJ2-7,TRBD1,TRBV11-2,once,TGTGCCAGCAGCTTAGCGTCCAGGGGGAGCTACGAGCAGTACTTC,CASSLASRGSYEQYF
TRBJ2-3,TRBD2,TRBV7-2,-,TGTGCCAGCAGTTCAGCGGGGGCTACGCAGTATTTT,CASSSAGATQYF
TRBJ2-7,TRBD2,TRBV12-3/TRBV12-4,once,TGTGCCAGCAGTCGAGGACTAGCGGAACCCTACGAGCAGTACTTC,CASSRGLAEPYEQYF
TRBJ1-1,-,TRBV7-9,-,TGTGCCAGCAGCTTGAGACAGACCTTGAACACTGAAGCTTTCTTT,CASSLRQTLNTEAFF
TRBJ2-7,-,TRBV3-1,-,TGTGCCAGCAGCCTACGGACGGCCGGAGACGAGCAGTACTTC,CASSLRTAGDEQYF
TRBJ2-5,-,TRBV2,few,TGTGCCAGCCTCTCGGGGATTTCGGAGACCCAGTACTTC,CASLSGISETQYF
TRBJ1-2,TRBD1,TRBV29-1,-,TGCAGCGTGGGACAGTTAATTAACTATGGCTACACCTTC,CSVGQLINYGYTF
TRBJ2-7,-,TRBV27,few,TGTGCCAGCAGTTTATCTGCGAGCTACGAGCAGTACTTC,CASSLSASYEQYF
TRBJ2-2,-,TRBV3-1,-,TGTGCCAGCAGCCAAGATGCCTCAAACACCGGGGAGCTGTTTTTT,CASSQDASNTGELFF
TRBJ1-1,-,TRBV6-2/TRBV6-3,-,TGTGCCAGCAGCTCAGGGAATTTCAACACTGAAGCTTTCTTT,CASSSGNFNTEAFF
TRBJ2-2,-,TRBV25-1,-,TGTGCCAGCAGTCCCCTTGGAGGGGGGCGGCTCGGCACCGGGGAGCTGTTTTTT,CASSPLGGGRLGTGELFF
TRBJ2-7,-,TRBV2,-,TGTGCCAGCAGGGCCGGGAGAGCGGTAAACTACGAGCAGTACTTC,CASRAGRAVNYEQYF
TRBJ1-4,-,TRBV7-2,-,TGTGCCAGCAGCTTGCAGACAGGAGGGAATGAAAAACTGTTTTTT,CASSLQTGGNEKLFF